These T cell receptor beta chains were read from a single sample in a study of shared clonotypes between healthy human individuals. The table came from immunoSEQ multiplex PCR; TCRdb's copy has only in-frame clones and leaves some out. The sample has about 490,000 clones; around 80% are singletons. What was sequenced was PBMCs. These receptors came from a woman aged 40 to 50 in good health. Some clones in this sample may be carry-over from other donors' samples. Both conserved end residues are part of each CDR3. Fields, in order: clone size, D gene, J gene, CDR3 length, V gene, CDR3 protein, CDR3 DNA. D genes are given only for firm matches. Not every row has a clone size; where given, it reads once, few, many or a size class.

abundance: .
d_gene: TRBD1
j_gene: TRBJ2-7
len: 17
v_gene: TRBV12-5
CDR3aa: CASGLPGQGILVDEQYF
CDR3nt: TGTGCTAGTGGTCTCCCGGGACAGGGAATACTGGTAGACGAGCAGTACTTC

abundance: .
d_gene: .
j_gene: TRBJ1-5
len: 13
v_gene: TRBV28
CDR3aa: CASGLQNNQPQHF
CDR3nt: TGTGCCAGCGGACTACAGAACAATCAGCCCCAGCATTTT

abundance: .
d_gene: TRBD1
j_gene: TRBJ2-7
len: 13
v_gene: TRBV9
CDR3aa: CASSAQGQGAQYF
CDR3nt: TGTGCCAGCAGCGCCCAAGGACAGGGGGCGCAGTATTTC

abundance: few
d_gene: .
j_gene: TRBJ1-1
len: 14
v_gene: TRBV28
CDR3aa: CASSLIGGDTEAFF
CDR3nt: TGTGCCAGCAGTTTGATAGGGGGGGACACTGAAGCTTTCTTT

abundance: .
d_gene: .
j_gene: TRBJ1-1
len: 16
v_gene: TRBV11-2
CDR3aa: CASSLDLWGAYTEAFF
CDR3nt: TGTGCCAGCAGCTTAGATTTATGGGGGGCATACACTGAAGCTTTCTTT

abundance: .
d_gene: .
j_gene: TRBJ1-3
len: 13
v_gene: TRBV29-1
CDR3aa: CSVQDFSGNTIYF
CDR3nt: TGCAGCGTCCAGGATTTCTCTGGAAACACCATATATTTT

abundance: .
d_gene: TRBD1
j_gene: TRBJ1-2
len: 14
v_gene: TRBV30
CDR3aa: CAWSGDRAYYGYTF
CDR3nt: TGTGCCTGGAGTGGGGACAGGGCATACTATGGCTACACCTTC

abundance: .
d_gene: TRBD1
j_gene: TRBJ1-4
len: 14
v_gene: TRBV10-2
CDR3aa: CASSWDRKNEKLFF
CDR3nt: TGCGCCAGCAGTTGGGACAGGAAAAATGAAAAACTGTTTTTT

abundance: .
d_gene: .
j_gene: TRBJ1-2
len: 14
v_gene: TRBV7-9
CDR3aa: CASSHPGGTYGYTF
CDR3nt: TGTGCCAGCAGCCATCCGGGCGGCACTTATGGCTACACCTTC

abundance: .
d_gene: .
j_gene: TRBJ2-5
len: 13
v_gene: TRBV6-1
CDR3aa: CASSERLVKTQYF
CDR3nt: TGTGCCAGCAGTGAACGATTGGTGAAGACCCAGTACTTC

abundance: .
d_gene: TRBD1
j_gene: TRBJ1-1
len: 15
v_gene: TRBV5-4
CDR3aa: CASSSLVPGQDQAFF
CDR3nt: TGTGCCAGCAGTTCTCTCGTCCCGGGACAGGATCAAGCTTTCTTT

abundance: .
d_gene: .
j_gene: TRBJ2-5
len: 15
v_gene: TRBV2
CDR3aa: CASSETGRQQETQYF
CDR3nt: TGTGCCAGCAGTGAGACTGGGCGGCAGCAAGAGACCCAGTACTTC

abundance: .
d_gene: .
j_gene: TRBJ1-4
len: 12
v_gene: TRBV4-2
CDR3aa: CASSQDTEKLFF
CDR3nt: TGTGCCAGCAGCCAAGATACCGAAAAACTGTTTTTT

abundance: .
d_gene: TRBD1
j_gene: TRBJ2-7
len: 15
v_gene: TRBV13
CDR3aa: CASSSTGQGSYEQYF
CDR3nt: TGTGCCAGCAGCAGTACGGGACAGGGGTCCTACGAGCAGTACTTC

abundance: .
d_gene: TRBD2
j_gene: TRBJ2-1
len: 17
v_gene: TRBV5-1
CDR3aa: CASSLDPWFGTSNEQFF
CDR3nt: TGCGCCAGCAGCTTGGACCCTTGGTTCGGGACTAGCAATGAGCAGTTCTTC

abundance: few
d_gene: TRBD2
j_gene: TRBJ2-7
len: 15
v_gene: TRBV28
CDR3aa: CASSLWSSGTGEQYF
CDR3nt: TGTGCCAGCAGTTTATGGTCTAGCGGGACGGGCGAGCAGTACTTC

abundance: .
d_gene: .
j_gene: TRBJ1-4
len: 14
v_gene: TRBV9
CDR3aa: CASSVGRFNEKLFF
CDR3nt: TGTGCCAGCAGCGTAGGACGGTTTAATGAAAAACTGTTTTTT

abundance: .
d_gene: .
j_gene: TRBJ1-3
len: 15
v_gene: TRBV6-5
CDR3aa: CASSQIGGSGNTIYF
CDR3nt: TGTGCCAGCAGTCAAATCGGGGGTTCTGGAAACACCATATATTTT

abundance: .
d_gene: TRBD2
j_gene: TRBJ2-2
len: 13
v_gene: TRBV30
CDR3aa: CARKLAGAGELFF
CDR3nt: TGTGCCCGAAAACTAGCGGGGGCCGGGGAGCTGTTTTTT

abundance: .
d_gene: .
j_gene: TRBJ2-2
len: 15
v_gene: TRBV5-1
CDR3aa: CASSLAGPYPGELFF
CDR3nt: TGCGCCAGCAGCTTGGCAGGACCATATCCCGGGGAGCTGTTTTTT

abundance: few
d_gene: .
j_gene: TRBJ2-2
len: 17
v_gene: TRBV30
CDR3aa: CAWRRAGFDWDTGELFF
CDR3nt: TGTGCCTGGAGACGGGCAGGGTTCGACTGGGACACCGGGGAGCTGTTTTTT

abundance: .
d_gene: .
j_gene: TRBJ2-1
len: 13
v_gene: TRBV19
CDR3aa: CASSQGPEVEQFF
CDR3nt: TGTGCCAGTAGTCAGGGGCCGGAGGTTGAGCAGTTCTTC

abundance: once
d_gene: TRBD2
j_gene: TRBJ2-1
len: 16
v_gene: TRBV7-6
CDR3aa: CASSTSVAGGYNEQFF
CDR3nt: TGTGCCAGCAGCACGTCGGTGGCGGGGGGTTACAATGAGCAGTTCTTC

abundance: .
d_gene: TRBD1
j_gene: TRBJ2-2
len: 17
v_gene: TRBV7-2
CDR3aa: CASSSGTGGIITGELFF
CDR3nt: TGTGCCAGCAGCTCCGGGACAGGGGGGATTATCACCGGGGAGCTGTTTTTT

abundance: .
d_gene: .
j_gene: TRBJ2-3
len: 13
v_gene: TRBV5-1
CDR3aa: CASSFLTSDTQYF
CDR3nt: TGCGCCAGCAGCTTCCTGACGAGCGATACGCAGTATTTT

abundance: .
d_gene: .
j_gene: TRBJ2-5
len: 15
v_gene: TRBV7-3
CDR3aa: CASSLTGLGQETQYF
CDR3nt: TGTGCCAGCAGCTTAACAGGTTTGGGCCAAGAGACCCAGTACTTC

abundance: .
d_gene: TRBD2
j_gene: TRBJ2-5
len: 13
v_gene: TRBV10-3
CDR3aa: CATGTSGRLAQYF
CDR3nt: TGTGCCACCGGGACTAGCGGGCGTTTGGCCCAGTACTTC

abundance: once
d_gene: .
j_gene: TRBJ1-3
len: 16
v_gene: TRBV6-1
CDR3aa: CASSERGRVSGNTIYF
CDR3nt: TGTGCCAGCAGTGAAAGGGGCAGGGTCTCTGGAAACACCATATATTTT

abundance: .
d_gene: TRBD2
j_gene: TRBJ2-3
len: 12
v_gene: TRBV9
CDR3aa: CASSLGEGAQYF
CDR3nt: TGTGCCAGCAGCCTTGGGGAGGGTGCGCAGTATTTT

abundance: .
d_gene: .
j_gene: TRBJ2-7
len: 16
v_gene: TRBV27
CDR3aa: CASTPCCSKSSYEQYF
CDR3nt: TGTGCCAGCACCCCCTGCTGCAGCAAGAGCTCCTACGAGCAGTACTTC

abundance: .
d_gene: .
j_gene: TRBJ2-1
len: 16
v_gene: TRBV9
CDR3aa: CASSADPGDSIDEQFF
CDR3nt: TGTGCCAGCAGCGCGGACCCAGGGGATTCCATCGATGAGCAGTTCTTC

abundance: .
d_gene: .
j_gene: TRBJ2-3
len: 15
v_gene: TRBV27
CDR3aa: CASSYRVMGTDTQYF
CDR3nt: TGTGCCAGCAGCTACAGGGTGATGGGCACAGATACGCAGTATTTT

abundance: once
d_gene: .
j_gene: TRBJ1-3
len: 13
v_gene: TRBV19
CDR3aa: CASRRYSGNTIYF
CDR3nt: TGTGCCAGTAGAAGGTACTCTGGAAACACCATATATTTT

abundance: .
d_gene: TRBD1
j_gene: TRBJ2-3
len: 15
v_gene: TRBV5-6
CDR3aa: CASSLGQGARHTQYF
CDR3nt: TGTGCCAGCAGCTTGGGTCAGGGGGCTCGCCATACGCAGTATTTT

abundance: .
d_gene: TRBD1
j_gene: TRBJ1-5
len: 13
v_gene: TRBV10-2
CDR3aa: CASTSQGNQPQHF
CDR3nt: TGCGCCAGCACCTCACAGGGGAACCAGCCCCAGCATTTT

abundance: once
d_gene: .
j_gene: TRBJ2-7
len: 15
v_gene: TRBV9
CDR3aa: CASSVEAGRSYEQYF
CDR3nt: TGTGCCAGCAGCGTAGAGGCGGGACGCTCCTACGAGCAGTACTTC

abundance: .
d_gene: .
j_gene: TRBJ2-5
len: 13
v_gene: TRBV5-6
CDR3aa: CASSLTLQETQYF
CDR3nt: TGTGCCAGCAGCTTGACATTGCAAGAGACCCAGTACTTC

abundance: .
d_gene: .
j_gene: TRBJ1-2
len: 13
v_gene: TRBV7-2
CDR3aa: CASSLAGGYGYTF
CDR3nt: TGTGCCAGCAGCTTAGCAGGGGGCTATGGCTACACCTTC

abundance: few
d_gene: .
j_gene: TRBJ2-7
len: 15
v_gene: TRBV7-2
CDR3aa: CASGERGQSSYEQYF
CDR3nt: TGTGCCAGCGGCGAACGGGGTCAAAGCTCCTACGAGCAGTACTTC

abundance: few
d_gene: .
j_gene: TRBJ1-5
len: 13
v_gene: TRBV7-2
CDR3aa: CASSLQGDQPQHF
CDR3nt: TGTGCCAGCAGCCTACAGGGAGACCAGCCCCAGCATTTT